What follows are 24 T cell receptor beta chains derived from one specimen sequenced in a study of T-cell memory formation after mild COVID-19. TCRdb reprocessed the 5' RACE reads via MiXCR and lists one record per CDR3 protein. The sample shows approximately 110,000 distinct CDR3 sequences, about 20% of them seen only once. The sample was PBMCs or a T cell subset sorted from them (not recorded which). The source of these receptors is a man aged 18 to 35 who had mild COVID-19 (a few samples of this study predate the infection). Cell type and time point are not known.

The chain is built from TRBV4-1 and TRBJ1-4; D uncertain. Trimming cost V 3 bases and J 8 bases, with 16 bases left between them. Germline CDR1 MGHRA, CDR2 YSYEKL. The CDR3 totals 15 residues. The CDR3 region is CASSQTRTSGEKLFF. Written as DNA, the CDR3 is TGCGCCAGCAGCCAGACCCGAACGTCGGGGGAAAAACTGTTTTTT.

V gene TRBV12-3 or TRBV12-4 combines with J gene TRBJ2-2, with TRBD1 matching 10 bases. The junction had 8 bases not matched to a gene; V was cut back by 7 bases and J by 6 bases. CDR3 length: 15 residues. The CDR3 sequence: CASTLTGGAAGELFF. CDR3 nucleotides: TGTGCCAGCACTTTGACAGGGGGCGCGGCCGGGGAGCTGTTTTTT.

This clonotype has just a few counts. The rearrangement links TRBV6-2 or TRBV6-3 to TRBJ2-7; no reliable D call. CDR1 and CDR2 (germline): MNHEY, SVGEGT. With 4 bases removed from V and 7 bases from J, the gap between germline ends came to 17 bases. This CDR3 region has 14 residues. The CDR3 region is CASSLAVRPLEQYV. CDR3 DNA: TGTGCCAGCAGTTTAGCCGTCAGACCCTTGGAGCAGTACGTC.

This sequence joins TRBV7-6 and TRBJ2-3; 12 nucleotides agree with TRBD2. Trimming took 5 bases from V and 4 from J; bases not matched to a gene: 10. CDR1 is SGHVS, CDR2 FNYEAQ, per germline. The CDR3 is 17 amino acids. As DNA, the CDR3 is TGTGCCAGCAGCAGATTAACTAGCGGGGGGCAGCCAGATACGCAGTATTTT. The encoded protein is CASSRLTSGGQPDTQYF.

The chain couples TRBV11-3 to TRBJ2-1; 7 positions agree with TRBD2. Trimming took 5 bases from V and 9 from J; bases not matched to a gene: 7. The CDR3 is 13 amino acids. Germline V lookup: CDR1 SGHNT, CDR2 YENEEA. Written as DNA, the CDR3 is TGTGCCAGCAGCCTCGGGGGGAGGGTTGAGCAGTTCTTC. Amino acid sequence: CASSLGGRVEQFF.

The gene calls are TRBV4-1 and TRBJ1-2; tentatively, D is TRBD1 (5 bases). The CDR3 length is 16 residues. V was clipped by 4 bases and J by 0 bases, with 15 bases between them. The germline V gene has CDR1 MGHRA and CDR2 YSYEKL. The CDR3 DNA follows: TGCGCCAGCAGCCCCACTGCCCAGGGATCTAACTATGGCTACACCTTC. Protein sequence: CASSPTAQGSNYGYTF.

This sequence joins TRBV27 and TRBJ2-1; 7 bases agree with TRBD2. The junction had 10 bases not matched to a gene; V was cut back by 8 bases and J by 0 bases. The CDR3 contains 16 residues. Germline V CDR1 and CDR2: MNHEY, SMNVEV (reference sequence). The CDR3 DNA reads TGTGCCAGCCGGAAGACTAGCCGAAGCTCCTACAATGAGCAGTTCTTC. This encodes CASRKTSRSSYNEQFF.

The chain carries TRBV7-8 and TRBJ1-2; the D gene is possibly TRBD1 (5 bases). With 5 bases removed from V and 2 bases from J, the gap between germline ends came to 15 bases. The CDR3 consists of 15 residues. CDR1 is SGHVS and CDR2 is FQNEAQ in the germline V gene. Here the CDR3 DNA reads TGTGCCAGCAGCCCCCGTGGGGGAATCAACTATGGCTACACCTTC. This gives the protein CASSPRGGINYGYTF. The whole variable domain, remainder taken from reference TRBV7-8 and TRBJ1-2, is GAGVSQSPRYKVAKRGQDVALRCDPISGHVSLFWYQQALGQGPEFLTYFQNEAQLDKSGLPSDRFFAERPEGSVSTLKIQRTQQEDSAVYLCASSPRGGINYGYTFGSGTRLTVV.

The chain joins TRBV7-6 to TRBJ2-3; TRBD2 might be the D (6 bases). CDR1 and CDR2 from the germline V gene are SGHVS and FNYEAQ. This CDR3 is 16 amino acids long. V dropped 5 bases and J dropped 2 bases, with 17 bases sitting between them. The CDR3 sequence: CASSLAGRTFTDTQYF. The CDR3 coding sequence is TGTGCCAGCAGCCTTGCGGGACGGACCTTCACAGATACGCAGTATTTT. Filled out from reference TRBV7-6 and TRBJ2-3, the complete variable domain reads GAGVSQSPRYKVTKRGQDVALRCDPISGHVSLYWYRQALGQGPEFLTYFNYEAQQDKSGLPNDRFSAERPEGSISTLTIQRTEQRDSAMYRCASSLAGRTFTDTQYFGPGTRLTVL.

The CDR3 loop reads CASSLERLAASDEQYV. As DNA, the CDR3 is TGTGCCAGCAGCTTAGAGAGACTAGCGGCCTCCGACGAGCAGTACGTC. V is TRBV11-2 and J is TRBJ2-7; 9 positions agree with TRBD2. The length of the CDR3 is 16 residues. The germline gives CDR1 SGHAT, CDR2 FQNNGV.

This clonotype showed up just a few times. The chain joins TRBV20-1 to TRBJ2-2; possible D gene TRBD1, 5 bases. In germline, CDR1 is DFQATT, CDR2 SNEGSKA (reference sequence). The CDR3 is made up of 13 amino acids. The V end was cut by 6 bases, the J end by 1 base, with 9 bases between. The CDR3 protein is CSAPQGNTGELFF. Written as DNA, the CDR3 is TGCAGTGCCCCGCAGGGGAACACCGGGGAGCTGTTTTTT.

This clonotype was picked up a small number of times. V usage is TRBV7-9 and J usage is TRBJ2-5; a weak D match, TRBD1 (6 bases). The CDR3 contains 14 residues. Germline V gene sequence: CDR1 SEHNR, CDR2 FQNEAQ (reference sequence). V lost 4 bases and J lost 5, with 14 bases in between. The CDR3 protein is CASSYPGQRETQYF. The CDR3 DNA reads as TGTGCCAGCAGCTATCCGGGACAACGGGAGACCCAGTACTTC.

This clonotype appeared a few times. This chain uses TRBV6-6 with TRBJ1-2; no firm D call. This CDR3 is built from 12 residues. V was shortened by 1 base and J by 8 bases, with 8 bases between the two germline ends. Germline assignment: CDR1 MNHNY and CDR2 SVGAGI (reference sequence). The CDR3: CASSYFPEGYTF. As DNA, the CDR3 is TGTGCCAGCAGTTACTTTCCTGAGGGCTACACCTTC.

This clonotype was detected only a few times. J is TRBJ2-1 and V is TRBV20-1; 7 nucleotides match TRBD1. V shed 0 bases, J shed 6 bases, and the junction held 14 bases outside the gene matches. CDR1 and CDR2 (germline): DFQATT, SNEGSKA (reference sequence). This CDR3 has 17 amino acids. CDR3 in amino acids: CSARDLQTGWLGNEQFF. For the CDR3, the DNA is TGCAGTGCTAGAGATTTACAGACAGGGTGGTTGGGCAATGAGCAGTTCTTC.

This rearrangement joins TRBV29-1 to TRBJ1-5; no firm D call. The CDR3 has 14 residues. In germline, CDR1 is SQVTM, CDR2 ANQGSEA. V lost 6 bases, J lost 4 bases, and 16 bases lay in between. The CDR3 loop reads CSVGGPDPNQPQHF. The CDR3 DNA reads TGCAGCGTCGGCGGGCCCGATCCTAATCAGCCCCAGCATTTT.

This clonotype showed up just a few times. This chain links TRBV3-1 with TRBJ2-5; D may correspond to TRBD1 or TRBD2 (6 bases each). V was clipped by 1 base and J by 5 bases, with 20 bases between them. The CDR3 runs 17 residues. Germline V gene lookup returns CDR1 LGHDT and CDR2 YNNKEL (reference sequence). CDR3 in DNA: TGTGCCAGCAGCCAAGTGGTGGGGGGCCCAGGAGGCGAGACCCAGTACTTC. Translation: CASSQVVGGPGGETQYF.

The rearrangement links TRBV13 to TRBJ2-5, with D uncertain. CDR3 length: 12 amino acids. The germline V and J ends were trimmed by 2 bases and 4 bases, with 5 bases remaining between them. The germline V gene has CDR1 PRHDT and CDR2 FYEKMQ (reference sequence). The CDR3 sequence: CASSLISETQYF. The DNA for the CDR3 is TGTGCCAGCAGCTTAATCTCAGAGACCCAGTACTTC.

This clonotype was seen repeatedly, ten times or more. This chain uses TRBV6-6 with TRBJ2-7; TRBD1 agrees at 7 bases. With V trimmed by 0 bases and J by 6 bases, 8 bases remained unmatched. The CDR3 sequence is 15 residues long. Germline V gives CDR1 MNHNY, CDR2 SVGAGI (reference sequence). The CDR3 nucleotides are TGTGCCAGCAGTTACTCCGCGACAGGGATGGGCGAGCAGTACGTC. Residues: CASSYSATGMGEQYV.

The chain joins TRBV6-2 or TRBV6-3 to TRBJ2-3; D might be TRBD2 (6 bases). Trimming stripped 2 bases from V and 4 bases from J, with 10 bases between. The V gene's germline CDR1 is MNHEY and CDR2 SVGEGT. The CDR3 has 14 residues. CDR3 DNA: TGTGCCAGCAGTTACCCGGGGGTCGCAGATACGCAGTATTTT. This codes for CASSYPGVADTQYF.

This clonotype was counted a few times. The chain couples TRBV10-3 to TRBJ2-1; D possibly corresponds to TRBD2 (6 bases). V gave up 6 bases and J gave up 7 bases, with 25 bases separating them. CDR1 is ENHRY and CDR2 is SYGVKD in the germline V gene. The CDR3 sequence is 17 residues long. The CDR3 DNA reads TGTGCCATCAGCGAGCCCCTCACTAGCCCCCTCCTAAATGAGCAGTTCTTC. Translating gives CAISEPLTSPLLNEQFF.

The chain carries TRBV20-1 and TRBJ2-3, with 8 bases fitting TRBD2. V lost 6 bases, J lost 0 bases, and 2 bases stayed unmatched. CDR1 is DFQATT and CDR2 is SNEGSKA in the germline V gene (reference sequence). The CDR3 consists of 13 residues. This CDR3 reads CSAPGGSTDTQYF. In nucleotides, the CDR3 is TGCAGTGCCCCGGGAGGGAGCACAGATACGCAGTATTTT.

This clonotype was seen at least ten times. This chain links TRBV12-3 or TRBV12-4 with TRBJ2-1; 12 nucleotides match TRBD1. V was clipped by 8 bases and J by 0 bases; unmatched bases: 5. The length of the CDR3 is 16 residues. CDR3 region: CASAGQGASSYNEQFF. CDR3 in DNA: TGTGCCAGCGCGGGACAGGGGGCGAGCTCCTACAATGAGCAGTTCTTC.

In this sample, this clonotype turned up a few times. The chain employs TRBV28 and TRBJ2-3; possible D gene TRBD1, 5 bases. V lost 3 bases and J lost 4, with 20 bases in between. CDR3 length equals 17 residues. Germline V gives CDR1 MDHEN, CDR2 SYDVKM. CDR3 coding DNA: TGTGCCAGCAGTTTCAGCCCCCAAGGGGTTTTGCCAGATACGCAGTATTTT. Translated: CASSFSPQGVLPDTQYF.

There are a few counts of this clonotype. The CDR3 protein is CSVQPDKLTYNEQFF. The CDR3 DNA is TGCAGCGTCCAGCCGGACAAGCTGACCTACAATGAGCAGTTCTTC. V usage is TRBV29-1 and J usage is TRBJ2-1; D is perhaps TRBD1 (5 bases). Trimming took off 6 bases at V and 2 bases at J, with 17 bases between the two ends. The CDR3 loop spans 15 amino acids. Germline CDR1 and CDR2: SQVTM and ANQGSEA.